This TCR beta chain was observed in a study of blood T cell repertoires in COVID-19. Across the study: Sites in the United States, Italy and Spain provided acute and convalescent COVID-19 samples. T cells, B-cell-depleted T cells, or PBMCs provided the cDNA or gDNA that served as material.

This clone came up once. Seattle researchers signed up patients amid active infection and tracked them longitudinally. Germline V gene data show CDR1 as SNHLY and CDR2 as FYNNEI. V lost 8 bases to trimming and J lost 4 bases, with 17 bases between them. The length of the CDR3 is 15 residues. Original processing notes: The authors estimated nucleated cell counts from reference gene primer amplification. Produced via immunoSEQ multiplex PCR; TCRdb's table is partial and in-frame only. From that table come the V and J calls and clone size; the DNA was used to work out D and trimming. The top ten clones hold roughly 11% of a sample with 200,000 to 250,000 clones, 80% to 90% of them seen once.

The source is a man aged 45-60 years with COVID-19, enrolled during active disease. Sequenced input: peripheral blood. This rearrangement joins TRBV2 to TRBJ1-4; D gene unclear. The CDR3 here is CASLNRERDNEKLFF. For the CDR3, the DNA is TGTGCCAGCTTAAACCGGGAGAGAGATAATGAAAAACTGTTTTTT.